Sequencing of this T cell receptor beta chain was carried out in a study of blood T cell repertoires in COVID-19. Across the study: The origin of the acute and convalescent COVID-19 samples was the United States, Italy and Spain. PBMCs, B-cell-depleted T cells, or T cells provided the cDNA or gDNA that made up the material.

V lost 0 bases to trimming and J lost 7 bases; unmatched junction nucleotides: 4. Germline V CDR1 and CDR2: ENHRY, SYGVKD. CDR3 length: 14 residues. This clone was observed a handful of times. Original processing notes: Nucleated cell number was recorded as an estimate derived from reference gene primer amplification. Sequenced by immunoSEQ multiplex PCR; TCRdb stores in-frame clones only, minus some. D and trimming come from the DNA, and the V and J calls and clone size come from that table. The sample shows 50,000 to 75,000 clones, about nine tenths of them seen only once. The sample comprised peripheral blood. This sequence originates from a human donor in a cohort sampled during active COVID-19. The gene calls are TRBV10-3 and TRBJ1-1, with 8 bases that match TRBD1. CDR3 protein: CAISESGDRGEAFF. In DNA, the CDR3 is TGTGCCATCAGTGAGTCGGGAGACAGGGGTGAAGCTTTCTTT.